The next 29 T cell receptor beta chains were all read from a single sample in a study of T cells in Graves' hyperthyroidism and ophthalmopathy (dated by TCRdb to the late 2010s). Libraries were prepared through multiplex PCR. The sample was run on an Illumina HiSeq 2000. The TCR beta CDR3 regions were amplified from the RNA transcripts. A first-round RT-PCR of the TCR CDR3 used the HTBI primer set with the Qiagen OneStep RT-PCR kit. TCRdb reworked the public reads: Q25 trimming with fastp, MiXCR clone assembly, productive beta chains retained. A single entry per CDR3 protein holds the most common genes and DNA from its merged rows. The sample has about 340,000 distinct CDR3 sequences on record, 15% to 20% of them singletons. Clones ranked in the top ten supply 45% to 55% of the sample. Input material: blood. These receptors originate from a woman aged 50 to 60 with Graves' hyperthyroidism.

The sample holds many counts of this clonotype. The chain combines TRBV20-1 with TRBJ2-7; 11 positions match TRBD1. The CDR3 sequence is 14 residues long. With V trimmed by 5 bases and J by 0 bases, 3 bases remained unmatched. The germline V gene encodes CDR1 DFQATT and CDR2 SNEGSKA (reference sequence). This CDR3 is CSALGQGDSYEQYF. The CDR3 DNA sequence: TGCAGTGCTCTGGGACAGGGGGACTCCTACGAGCAGTACTTC.

V usage is TRBV19 and J usage is TRBJ1-6; D is ambiguous. CDR1 is LNHDA, CDR2 SQIVND, per germline (reference sequence). CDR3 size: 15 residues. Trimming took 1 base from V and 18 from J, leaving 22 bases between them. CDR3 sequence: CASSIVSDRFAEAHF. As DNA, the CDR3 is TGTGCCAGTAGTATAGTATCCGACCGGTTTGCGGAGGCCCACTTT.

This clonotype occurred many times. The J gene is TRBJ2-1, the V gene TRBV5-6; TRBD1 matches at 9 bases. The junction had 5 bases not matched to a gene; V was cut back by 0 bases and J by 7 bases. Germline V gene lookup returns CDR1 SGHDT and CDR2 YYEEEE. The CDR3 has 15 residues. The CDR3 spells CASSLVGTGRNEQFF. The DNA of the CDR3 is TGTGCCAGCAGCTTGGTTGGGACAGGGAGGAATGAGCAGTTCTTC.

The table lists this clonotype with many counts. The chain links TRBV5-1 to TRBJ1-1; tentatively, D is TRBD1 (5 bases). V shed 0 bases and J shed 6 bases, with 9 bases lying between them. Looked up from germline, CDR1 is SGHRS and CDR2 is YFSETQ. The CDR3 extends over 13 amino acids. Here the CDR3 reads CASSLAGMAEAFF. CDR3 bases: TGCGCCAGCAGCTTGGCAGGGATGGCTGAAGCTTTCTTT.

The chain links TRBV6-1 to TRBJ2-3, with 7 bases fitting TRBD2. This CDR3 comprises 16 residues. Germline CDR1 is MNHNS and CDR2 is SASEGT. V lost 6 bases to trimming and J lost 4 bases; unmatched junction nucleotides: 13. The CDR3 sequence: CASRASGREGPDTQYF. CDR3 coding DNA: TGTGCCAGCAGGGCCTCTGGGAGGGAGGGCCCAGATACGCAGTATTTT.

In its sample, this clonotype was seen many times. The chain links TRBV2 to TRBJ2-1; 11 bases fit TRBD1. The germline V gene encodes CDR1 SNHLY and CDR2 FYNNEI. V lost 6 bases and J lost 7; bases outside the gene matches: 11. The CDR3 runs 16 residues. This CDR3 reads CASSATLGTGGNEQFF. In DNA form, the CDR3 reads TGTGCCAGCAGCGCGACCCTCGGGACAGGGGGGAATGAGCAGTTCTTC.

The CDR3, as DNA: TGCGCCAGCAGCCAGGTCGACAGGGGGAAAAACATTCAGTACTTC. Its protein product is CASSQVDRGKNIQYF. The V call is TRBV4-1, the J call TRBJ2-4; 9 nucleotides agree with TRBD1. The V gene end was trimmed by 3 bases and the J gene end by 4 bases; junction bases not matched to a gene: 4. Per germline, CDR1 MGHRA and CDR2 YSYEKL. The CDR3 is 15 residues long.

In its sample, this clonotype was seen many times. The CDR3 region is CASSERTSEGQQYF. The CDR3 region has the DNA TGTGCCAGCAGTGAGCGGACTAGCGAGGGTCAACAGTACTTC. V and J are TRBV2 and TRBJ2-5, with TRBD2 matching over 9 bases. This CDR3 region has 14 residues. V lost 3 bases to trimming and J lost 11 bases; unmatched junction nucleotides: 10. CDR1 and CDR2 (germline): SNHLY, FYNNEI.

This chain connects TRBV5-1 to TRBJ2-1; TRBD1 is a possible D gene (6 bases). V lost 4 bases to trimming and J lost 1 base, with 15 bases between them. The CDR3 runs to 16 residues. Germline CDR1 reads SGHRS; CDR2 reads YFSETQ. In DNA form, the CDR3 reads TGCGCCAGCAGCAATACAGGGTTGGGGTCCTACAATGAGCAGTTCTTC. Its translation is CASSNTGLGSYNEQFF. Full variable domain (missing parts from reference TRBV5-1 and TRBJ2-1): KAGVTQTPRYLIKTRGQQVTLSCSPISGHRSVSWYQQTPGQGLQFLFEYFSETQRNKGNFPGRFSGRQFSNSRSEMNVSTLELGDSALYLCASSNTGLGSYNEQFFGPGTRLTVL.

The rearrangement joins TRBV2 to TRBJ2-3; D remains unclear. V shed 0 bases and J shed 4 bases, with 11 bases lying between them. The CDR3 is 15 residues long. Germline lookup yields CDR1 SNHLY and CDR2 FYNNEI. The chain's CDR3 is CASSEAEAAADTQYF. In nucleotides, the CDR3 is TGTGCCAGCAGTGAAGCAGAGGCTGCCGCAGATACGCAGTATTTT.

This clonotype was observed many times. The CDR3 nucleotides read TGTGCCAGCAGGTCGAAGTCGGGTATCGACAATGAGCAGTTCTTC. This gives the protein CASRSKSGIDNEQFF. This sequence joins TRBV27 and TRBJ2-1, with D uncertain. Trimming took off 6 bases at V and 5 bases at J, with 17 bases between the two ends. This CDR3 is 15 amino acids long. Germline CDR1 MNHEY, CDR2 SMNVEV (reference sequence).

This clonotype was detected only a few times. The gene calls are TRBV30 and TRBJ2-2, with TRBD2 identical over 8 bases. Germline-derived CDR1 and CDR2 are GTSNPN and SVGIG (reference sequence). Trimming removed 4 bases from V and 1 base from J; junction bases left unmatched: 5. The CDR3 runs 15 residues. This CDR3 is CAWTSGLENTGELFF. DNA of the CDR3: TGTGCCTGGACCTCGGGACTAGAGAACACCGGGGAGCTGTTTTTT. Based on the CDR3 plus reference TRBV30 and TRBJ2-2, the full variable domain is SQTIHQWPATLVQPVGSPLSLECTVEGTSNPNLYWYRQAAGRGLQLLFYSVGIGQISSEVPQNLSASRPQDRQFILSSKKLLLSDSGFYLCAWTSGLENTGELFFGEGSRLTVL.

The gene calls are TRBV19 and TRBJ2-5, with TRBD2 matching over 9 bases. The CDR3 is 15 amino acids. The germline V gene has CDR1 LNHDA and CDR2 SQIVND (reference sequence). J gave up 2 bases and V 5 bases, and 6 bases lay outside the gene matches. The DNA for the CDR3 is TGTGCCAGTAGTGCGAGACTAGCGGTGCAAGAGACCCAGTACTTC. Its translation is CASSARLAVQETQYF.

This clonotype has a count of ten or more. This chain uses TRBV2 with TRBJ1-4; no clear D gene. The CDR3 has 12 amino acids. Trimming removed 7 bases from V and 6 bases from J, with 9 bases in between. CDR1 and CDR2 (germline): SNHLY, FYNNEI. The CDR3 sequence is CASKMGDEKLFF. The CDR3 nucleotides read TGTGCCAGCAAGATGGGAGATGAAAAACTGTTTTTT. Filled out from reference TRBV2 and TRBJ1-4, the complete variable domain reads EPEVTQTPSHQVTQMGQEVILRCVPISNHLYFYWYRQILGQKVEFLVSFYNNEISEKSEIFDDQFSVERPDGSNFTLKIRSTKLEDSAMYFCASKMGDEKLFFGSGTQLSVL.

This chain links TRBV4-1 with TRBJ2-5; D gene ambiguous. CDR1 and CDR2 (germline): MGHRA, YSYEKL. The CDR3 loop spans 15 amino acids. V lost 4 bases to trimming and J lost 2 bases, with 14 bases between them. The CDR3 nucleotides are TGCGCCAGCAGCCCTGACACCGCGCTACAAGAGACCCAGTACTTC. The encoded protein is CASSPDTALQETQYF.

The chain joins TRBV28 to TRBJ2-5, with D perhaps matching TRBD1 (7 bases). The CDR3 length is 16 residues. Germline CDR1 is MDHEN and CDR2 is SYDVKM. With 6 bases removed from V and 7 bases from J, the gap between germline ends came to 24 bases. The CDR3: CASSQDPGQAGGTQYF. The CDR3 nucleotides read TGTGCCAGCAGCCAAGATCCCGGACAGGCCGGGGGGACCCAGTACTTC.

In its sample, this clonotype was seen a few times. The CDR3 loop is CASSPLKWNTGELFF. The CDR3 DNA sequence: TGTGCCAGCAGCCCTCTAAAATGGAACACCGGGGAGCTGTTTTTT. This rearrangement joins TRBV3-1 to TRBJ2-2; no clear D. This CDR3 is 15 amino acids long. V was shortened by 4 bases and J by 1 base, with 10 bases between the two germline ends. The V gene's germline CDR1 is LGHDT and CDR2 YNNKEL (reference sequence).

The chain joins TRBV7-9 to TRBJ1-6; TRBD1 might be the D (5 bases). From germline, CDR1 is SEHNR and CDR2 FQNEAQ (reference sequence). V was shortened by 5 bases and J by 9 bases, with 14 bases between the two germline ends. The CDR3 runs to 14 residues. CDR3 DNA sequence: TGTGCCAGCAGCCCACTCAGGGAAACTTCACCCCTCCACTTT. Protein product: CASSPLRETSPLHF.

This clonotype was observed many times. J is TRBJ2-1 and V is TRBV18, with D perhaps TRBD1 (6 bases). The ends were cut back, 0 bases at V and 4 bases at J, with 13 bases in the middle. The CDR3 loop spans 16 amino acids. From germline, CDR1 is KGHSH and CDR2 LQKENI. CDR3 bases: TGTGCCAGCTCACCACCGTCTACAGGGTATTACAATGAGCAGTTCTTC. It codes for CASSPPSTGYYNEQFF.

This clonotype was detected many times. The CDR3 DNA reads TGTGCCAGCAGCTTGGTGGACCTAGGCGGGGAGACCCAGTACTTC. Translated: CASSLVDLGGETQYF. V gene TRBV5-6 combines with J gene TRBJ2-5, with a tentative D call TRBD2 (5 bases). Germline V gives CDR1 SGHDT, CDR2 YYEEEE. The CDR3 totals 15 residues. Trimming took 0 bases from V and 5 from J, leaving 14 bases between them.

This clonotype was detected only a few times. The CDR3 DNA reads TGCGCCAGCAGCTTGACAGGGGATAACACTGAAGCTTTCTTT. Protein sequence: CASSLTGDNTEAFF. This chain connects TRBV5-1 to TRBJ1-1; 7 bases fit TRBD1. Trimming cost V 1 base and J 2 bases; bases outside gene matches: 2. Germline V gene data show CDR1 as SGHRS and CDR2 as YFSETQ. CDR3 size: 14 residues. Drawing the rest from reference TRBV5-1 and TRBJ1-1, the complete variable domain is KAGVTQTPRYLIKTRGQQVTLSCSPISGHRSVSWYQQTPGQGLQFLFEYFSETQRNKGNFPGRFSGRQFSNSRSEMNVSTLELGDSALYLCASSLTGDNTEAFFGQGTRLTVV.

There are a few counts of this clonotype. This chain connects TRBV12-3 or TRBV12-4 to TRBJ2-2; no clear D gene. This CDR3 has 13 amino acids. V lost 8 bases to trimming and J lost 7 bases, with 14 bases between them. CDR3 in amino acids: CASCPILGGELFF. CDR3 in DNA: TGTGCCAGCTGTCCGATACTGGGCGGGGAGCTGTTTTTT.

This clonotype has a count of ten or more. CDR3 bases: TGCGCCAGCAGCTTGGAGGACAACGCCTATGGCTACACCTTC. Its translation: CASSLEDNAYGYTF. This sequence joins TRBV5-1 and TRBJ1-2, with D maybe TRBD1 (5 bases). This CDR3 spans 14 amino acids. Per the germline V gene, CDR1 is SGHRS and CDR2 is YFSETQ. Trimming left V 0 bases short and J 4 bases short, with 10 bases between.

The gene calls are TRBV9 and TRBJ1-4, with D hard to call. There are 16 residues in the CDR3. V lost 0 bases, J lost 7 bases, and 16 bases lay in between. Germline-derived CDR1 and CDR2 are SGDLS and YYNGEE. The DNA of the CDR3 is TGTGCCAGCAGCGTAGTGTCTGGGCCGCGGGGTGAAAAACTGTTTTTT. It yields the protein CASSVVSGPRGEKLFF. Full variable domain (remainder filled in from reference TRBV9 and TRBJ1-4): DSGVTQTPKHLITATGQRVTLRCSPRSGDLSVYWYQQSLDQGLQFLIQYYNGEERAKGNILERFSAQQFPDLHSELNLSSLELGDSALYFCASSVVSGPRGEKLFFGSGTQLSVL.

The chain recombines TRBV6-1 with TRBJ2-5, with TRBD2 matching 10 bases. Germline CDR1 reads MNHNS; CDR2 reads SASEGT. Germline trimming cut 5 bases from V and 1 base from J; bases unmatched to any gene: 19. The CDR3 is 20 amino acids. The CDR3 DNA sequence: TGTGCCAGCAGTCCCGCCCTACCGGGACTAGCGCCCAGTTTCCAAGAGACCCAGTACTTC. Amino acids: CASSPALPGLAPSFQETQYF.

The chain links TRBV7-2 to TRBJ1-6; D not resolved. V was pared by 1 base and J by 10 bases, with 17 bases between. The V gene's germline CDR1 is SGHTA and CDR2 FQGNSA. CDR3 length: 16 amino acids. CDR3 region: CASSLEGGFSASPLHF. Here the CDR3 DNA reads TGTGCCAGCAGCTTAGAGGGCGGCTTCTCGGCATCACCCCTCCACTTT.

V gene TRBV3-1 combines with J gene TRBJ2-5; D gene uncertain. Germline V gives CDR1 LGHDT, CDR2 YNNKEL (reference sequence). This CDR3 spans 15 amino acids. The V end was cut by 0 bases, the J end by 3 bases, with 11 bases between. The CDR3, as DNA: TGTGCCAGCAGCCAAGATCGGGTCCGAAAAGAGACCCAGTACTTC. As protein: CASSQDRVRKETQYF.

This clonotype was observed a handful of times. V gene TRBV5-1 combines with J gene TRBJ2-7, with 7 bases matching TRBD2. Germline V CDR1 and CDR2: SGHRS, YFSETQ. V was pared by 5 bases and J by 2 bases, with 13 bases of the junction left unmatched. The CDR3 has 16 residues. The CDR3 is CASSVAYGTTPYEQYF. The DNA of the CDR3 is TGCGCCAGCAGTGTGGCATATGGGACTACCCCCTACGAGCAGTACTTC.

This clonotype occurred many times. This chain joins TRBV5-6 and TRBJ2-7; D unclear. The CDR3 runs 16 residues. CDR1 and CDR2 (germline): SGHDT, YYEEEE. The V end was cut by 4 bases, the J end by 2 bases, with 19 bases between. This chain's CDR3 is CASSVRWQSPTYEQYV. The CDR3 DNA sequence: TGTGCCAGCAGCGTTAGGTGGCAGTCACCAACCTACGAGCAGTACGTC.